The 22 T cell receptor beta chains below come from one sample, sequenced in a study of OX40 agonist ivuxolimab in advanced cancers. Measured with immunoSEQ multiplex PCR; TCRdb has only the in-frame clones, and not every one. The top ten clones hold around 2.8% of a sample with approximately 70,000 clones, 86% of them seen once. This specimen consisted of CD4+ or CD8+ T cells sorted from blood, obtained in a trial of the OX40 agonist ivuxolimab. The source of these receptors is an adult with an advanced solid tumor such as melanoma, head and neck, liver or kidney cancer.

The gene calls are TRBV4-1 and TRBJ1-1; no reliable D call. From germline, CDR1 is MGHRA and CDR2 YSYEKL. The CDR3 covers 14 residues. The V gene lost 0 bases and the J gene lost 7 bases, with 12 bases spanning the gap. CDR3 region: CASSQDVLGREAFF. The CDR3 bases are TGCGCCAGCAGCCAAGATGTCTTAGGACGTGAAGCTTTCTTT.

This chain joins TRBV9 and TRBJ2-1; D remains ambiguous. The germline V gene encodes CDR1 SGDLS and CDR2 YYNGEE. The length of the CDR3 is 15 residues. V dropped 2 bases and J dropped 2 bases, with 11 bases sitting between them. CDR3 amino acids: CASSVGQATYNEQFF. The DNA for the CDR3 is TGTGCCAGCAGCGTGGGCCAAGCCACCTACAATGAGCAGTTCTTC.

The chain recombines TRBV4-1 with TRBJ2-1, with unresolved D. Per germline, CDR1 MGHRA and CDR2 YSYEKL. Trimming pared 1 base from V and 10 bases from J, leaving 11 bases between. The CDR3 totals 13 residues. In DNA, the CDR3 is TGCGCCAGCAGCCAAGGGTGGTTAGGGGAGCAGTTCTTC. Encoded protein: CASSQGWLGEQFF.

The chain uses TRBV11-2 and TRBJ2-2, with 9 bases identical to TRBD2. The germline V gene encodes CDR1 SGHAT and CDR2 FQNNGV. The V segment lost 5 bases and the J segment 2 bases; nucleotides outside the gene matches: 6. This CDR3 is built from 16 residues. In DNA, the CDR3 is TGTGCCAGCAGCCGATTAGCGGGGGTTAACACCGGGGAGCTGTTTTTT. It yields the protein CASSRLAGVNTGELFF.

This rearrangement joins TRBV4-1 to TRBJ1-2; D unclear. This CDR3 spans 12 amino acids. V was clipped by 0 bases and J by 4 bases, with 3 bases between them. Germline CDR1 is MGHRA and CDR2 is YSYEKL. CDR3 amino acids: CASSQDSYGYTF. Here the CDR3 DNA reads TGCGCCAGCAGCCAAGATTCCTATGGCTACACCTTC.

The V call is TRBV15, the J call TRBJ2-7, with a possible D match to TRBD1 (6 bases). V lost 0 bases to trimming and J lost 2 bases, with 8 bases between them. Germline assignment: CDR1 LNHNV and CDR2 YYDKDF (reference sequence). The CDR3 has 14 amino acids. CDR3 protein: CATSRENRAYEQYF. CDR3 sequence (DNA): TGTGCCACCAGCAGAGAGAACAGGGCCTACGAGCAGTACTTC.

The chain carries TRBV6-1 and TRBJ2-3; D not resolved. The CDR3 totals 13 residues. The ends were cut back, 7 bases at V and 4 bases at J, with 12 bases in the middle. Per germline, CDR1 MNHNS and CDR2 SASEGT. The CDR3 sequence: CASNLGYADTQYF. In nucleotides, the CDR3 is TGTGCCAGCAATCTAGGATATGCAGATACGCAGTATTTT.

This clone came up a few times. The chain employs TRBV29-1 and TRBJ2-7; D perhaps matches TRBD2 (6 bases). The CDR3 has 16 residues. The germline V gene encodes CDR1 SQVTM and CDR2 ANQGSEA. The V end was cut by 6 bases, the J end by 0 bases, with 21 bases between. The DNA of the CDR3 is TGCAGCGTCCTCAGACTAGGGACCGCAAGCTCCTACGAGCAGTACTTC. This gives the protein CSVLRLGTASSYEQYF.

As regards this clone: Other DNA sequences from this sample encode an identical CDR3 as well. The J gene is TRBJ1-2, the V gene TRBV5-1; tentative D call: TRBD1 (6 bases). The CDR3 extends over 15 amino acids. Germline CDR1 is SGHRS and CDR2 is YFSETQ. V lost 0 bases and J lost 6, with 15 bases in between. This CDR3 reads CASSLGGGLIDGYTF. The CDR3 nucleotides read TGCGCCAGCAGCTTGGGAGGGGGTCTGATCGATGGCTACACCTTC.

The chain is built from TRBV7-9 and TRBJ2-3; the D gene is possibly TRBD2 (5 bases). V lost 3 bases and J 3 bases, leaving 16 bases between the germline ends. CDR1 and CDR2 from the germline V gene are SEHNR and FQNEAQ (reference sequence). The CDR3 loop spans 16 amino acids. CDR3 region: CASSFPPGGRTDTQYF. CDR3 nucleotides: TGTGCCAGCAGCTTTCCTCCTGGCGGGCGAACAGATACGCAGTATTTT.

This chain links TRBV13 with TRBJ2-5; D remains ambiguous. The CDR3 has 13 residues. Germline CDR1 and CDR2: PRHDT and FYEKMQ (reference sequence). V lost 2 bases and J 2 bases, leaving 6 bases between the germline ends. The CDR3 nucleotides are TGTGCCAGCAGCTTAATGGGACAAGAGACCCAGTACTTC. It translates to CASSLMGQETQYF.

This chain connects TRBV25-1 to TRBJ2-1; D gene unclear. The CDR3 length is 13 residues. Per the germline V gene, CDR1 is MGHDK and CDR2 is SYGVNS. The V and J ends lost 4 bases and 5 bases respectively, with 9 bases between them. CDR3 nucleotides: TGTGCCAGCAGTGTCCGGGTCGACAATGAGCAGTTCTTC. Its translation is CASSVRVDNEQFF. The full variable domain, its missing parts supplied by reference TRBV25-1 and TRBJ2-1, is EADIYQTPRYLVIGTGKKITLECSQTMGHDKMYWYQQDPGMELHLIHYSYGVNSTEKGDLSSESTVSRIRTEHFPLTLESARPSHTSQYLCASSVRVDNEQFFGPGTRLTVL.

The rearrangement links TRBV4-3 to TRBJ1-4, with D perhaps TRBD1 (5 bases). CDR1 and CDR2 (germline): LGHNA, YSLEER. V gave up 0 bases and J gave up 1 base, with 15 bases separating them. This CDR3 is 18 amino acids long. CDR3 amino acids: CASSQERSRQLTNEKLFF. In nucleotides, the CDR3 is TGCGCCAGCAGCCAAGAACGATCAAGACAGTTAACTAATGAAAAACTGTTTTTT.

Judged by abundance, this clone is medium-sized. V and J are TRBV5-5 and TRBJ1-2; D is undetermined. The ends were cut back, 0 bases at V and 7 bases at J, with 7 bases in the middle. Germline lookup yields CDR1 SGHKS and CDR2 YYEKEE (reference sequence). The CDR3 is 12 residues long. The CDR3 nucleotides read TGTGCCAGCAGCTTGGAGGAGGGTGGCTACACCTTC. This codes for CASSLEEGGYTF.

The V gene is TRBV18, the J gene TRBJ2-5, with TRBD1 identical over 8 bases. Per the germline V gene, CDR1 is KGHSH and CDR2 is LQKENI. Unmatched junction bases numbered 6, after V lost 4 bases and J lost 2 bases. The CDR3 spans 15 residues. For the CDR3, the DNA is TGTGCCAGCTCACTCCAGACAGGGGAACAAGAGACCCAGTACTTC. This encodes CASSLQTGEQETQYF.

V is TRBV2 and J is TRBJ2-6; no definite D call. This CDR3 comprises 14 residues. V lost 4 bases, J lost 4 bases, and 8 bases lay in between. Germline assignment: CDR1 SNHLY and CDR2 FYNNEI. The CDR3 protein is CASSGATGANVLTF. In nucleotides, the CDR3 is TGTGCCAGCAGTGGCGCAACCGGGGCCAACGTCCTGACTTTC.

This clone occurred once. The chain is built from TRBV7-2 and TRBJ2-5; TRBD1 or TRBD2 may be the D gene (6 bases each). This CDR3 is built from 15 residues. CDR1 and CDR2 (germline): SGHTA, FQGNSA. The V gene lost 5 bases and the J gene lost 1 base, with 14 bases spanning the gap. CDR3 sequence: CASSLGGLAQETQYF. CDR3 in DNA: TGTGCCAGCAGCCTAGGGGGGCTAGCCCAAGAGACCCAGTACTTC.

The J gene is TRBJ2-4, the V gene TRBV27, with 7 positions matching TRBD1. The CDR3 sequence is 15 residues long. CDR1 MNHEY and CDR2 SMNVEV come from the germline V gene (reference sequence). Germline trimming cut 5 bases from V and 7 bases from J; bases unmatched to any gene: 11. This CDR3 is CASSPFGTANNIQYF. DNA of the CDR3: TGTGCCAGCAGTCCATTCGGGACAGCAAATAACATTCAGTACTTC.

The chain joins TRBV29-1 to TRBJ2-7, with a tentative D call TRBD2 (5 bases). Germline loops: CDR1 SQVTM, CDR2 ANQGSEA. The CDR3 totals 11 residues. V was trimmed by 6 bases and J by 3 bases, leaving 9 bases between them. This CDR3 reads CSVEDFYEQYF. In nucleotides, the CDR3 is TGCAGCGTGGAGGACTTCTACGAGCAGTACTTC.

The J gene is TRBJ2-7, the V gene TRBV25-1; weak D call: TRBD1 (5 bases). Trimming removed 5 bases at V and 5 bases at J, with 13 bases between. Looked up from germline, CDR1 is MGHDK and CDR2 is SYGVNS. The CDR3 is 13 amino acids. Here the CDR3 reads CASSWAGPHEQYF. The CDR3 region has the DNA TGTGCCAGCAGTTGGGCAGGGCCACACGAGCAGTACTTC.

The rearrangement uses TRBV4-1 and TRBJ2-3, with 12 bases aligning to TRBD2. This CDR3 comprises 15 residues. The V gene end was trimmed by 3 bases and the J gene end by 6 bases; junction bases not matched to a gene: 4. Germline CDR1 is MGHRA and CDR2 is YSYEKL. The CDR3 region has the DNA TGCGCCAGCAGCCAGGGACTAGCGGGCCCCGATACGCAGTATTTT. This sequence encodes CASSQGLAGPDTQYF.

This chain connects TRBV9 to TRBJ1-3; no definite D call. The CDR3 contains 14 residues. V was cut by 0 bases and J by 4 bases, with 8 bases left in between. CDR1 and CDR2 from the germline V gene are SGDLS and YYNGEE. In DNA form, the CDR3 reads TGTGCCAGCAGCGTAGAGATGACCGGAAACACCATATATTTT. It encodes CASSVEMTGNTIYF.